The 8 T cell receptor beta chains in this list originate from one sample, sequenced in a study of blood T cell repertoires in COVID-19. Clones were sequenced by immunoSEQ multiplex PCR, and TCRdb holds only the in-frame ones, with some missing. Of 150,000 to 180,000 clones in the sample, about three quarters were seen once. Sequenced sample: peripheral blood. All receptors derive from a man older than 75 with acute or convalescent COVID-19.

The rearrangement uses TRBV4-2 and TRBJ2-3; 8 positions match TRBD2. Germline-derived CDR1 and CDR2 are LGHNA and YNFKEQ. The CDR3 covers 16 residues. V was pared by 1 base and J by 5 bases, with 8 bases of the junction left unmatched. The CDR3 protein is CASSQGSGGPGDTQYF. The DNA of the CDR3 is TGTGCCAGCAGCCAAGGCTCGGGGGGGCCGGGAGATACGCAGTATTTT.

CDR3 sequence: CSVGLGGPTYEQYV. The CDR3 region has the DNA TGCAGCGTTGGATTGGGGGGGCCAACCTACGAGCAGTACGTC. The chain combines TRBV29-1 with TRBJ2-7; D perhaps matches TRBD2 (7 bases). V gave up 4 bases and J gave up 2 bases, with 15 bases separating them. CDR3 size: 14 residues. From germline, CDR1 is SQVTM and CDR2 ANQGSEA.

V and J are TRBV4-3 and TRBJ2-5, with a possible D match to TRBD2 (6 bases). This CDR3 comprises 16 residues. Germline assignment: CDR1 LGHNA and CDR2 YSLEER. The V end was cut by 4 bases, the J end by 1 base, with 16 bases between. DNA of the CDR3: TGCGCCAGCAGCCCCCAGGGCGGGACGAGCCAAGAGACCCAGTACTTC. This translates into CASSPQGGTSQETQYF.

The chain links TRBV7-3 to TRBJ2-1; 8 positions match TRBD1. In germline, CDR1 is SGHTA, CDR2 FQGTGA. With V trimmed by 4 bases and J by 4 bases, 6 bases remained unmatched. The CDR3 extends over 15 amino acids. The CDR3 loop reads CASSSTGDKYNEQFF. The CDR3 DNA sequence: TGTGCCAGCAGCTCGACAGGGGACAAATACAATGAGCAGTTCTTC.

The chain links TRBV11-3 to TRBJ1-2; 8 nucleotides agree with TRBD1. V lost 6 bases, J lost 4 bases, and 10 bases stayed unmatched. CDR3 length: 15 amino acids. In germline, CDR1 is SGHNT, CDR2 YENEEA. The CDR3 DNA reads as TGTGCCAGCAGTCTACAGGGGGTTAAGAGCTATGGCTACACCTTC. Residues: CASSLQGVKSYGYTF.

The rearrangement uses TRBV5-1 and TRBJ2-5, with 7 nucleotides matching TRBD1. With 4 bases clipped from V and 2 bases from J, the junction kept 5 bases outside the gene matches. CDR3 length: 14 amino acids. Looked up from germline, CDR1 is SGHRS and CDR2 is YFSETQ. The CDR3 DNA sequence: TGCGCCAGCAGCCGACAGGGCCCTCAAGAGACCCAGTACTTC. This codes for CASSRQGPQETQYF.

The chain uses TRBV30 and TRBJ1-1; 10 nucleotides line up with TRBD1. Unmatched junction bases numbered 15, after V lost 7 bases and J lost 4 bases. This CDR3 is 16 amino acids long. Looked up from germline, CDR1 is GTSNPN and CDR2 is SVGIG (reference sequence). Here the CDR3 reads CAFYRDRGRVGTEAFF. Written as DNA, the CDR3 is TGTGCCTTCTACCGGGACAGGGGAAGGGTGGGCACTGAAGCTTTCTTT. Based on the CDR3 plus reference TRBV30 and TRBJ1-1, the full variable domain is SQTIHQWPATLVQPVGSPLSLECTVEGTSNPNLYWYRQAAGRGLQLLFYSVGIGQISSEVPQNLSASRPQDRQFILSSKKLLLSDSGFYLCAFYRDRGRVGTEAFFGQGTRLTVV.

The sample holds one count of this clone. This chain links TRBV7-3 with TRBJ2-5; no clear D. Trimming shortened V by 5 bases and J by 3 bases, and 13 bases separated the two germline ends. The length of the CDR3 is 14 residues. Germline V gene lookup returns CDR1 SGHTA and CDR2 FQGTGA. DNA of the CDR3: TGTGCCAGCAGCCCTGGGCAGAATAAAGAGACCCAGTACTTC. It specifies CASSPGQNKETQYF.